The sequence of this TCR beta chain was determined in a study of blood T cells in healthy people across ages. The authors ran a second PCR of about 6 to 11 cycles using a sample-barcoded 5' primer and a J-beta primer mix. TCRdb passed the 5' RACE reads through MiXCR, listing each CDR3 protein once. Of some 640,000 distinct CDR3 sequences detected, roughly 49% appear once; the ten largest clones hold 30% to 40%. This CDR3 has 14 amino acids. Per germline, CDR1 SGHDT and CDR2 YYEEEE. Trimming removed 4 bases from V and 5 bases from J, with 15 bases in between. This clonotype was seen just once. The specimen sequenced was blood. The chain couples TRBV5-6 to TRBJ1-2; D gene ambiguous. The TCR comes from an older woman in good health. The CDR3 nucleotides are TGTGCCAGCAGCCCCGAGCCAGGTTGGTATGGCTACACCTTC. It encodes CASSPEPGWYGYTF.